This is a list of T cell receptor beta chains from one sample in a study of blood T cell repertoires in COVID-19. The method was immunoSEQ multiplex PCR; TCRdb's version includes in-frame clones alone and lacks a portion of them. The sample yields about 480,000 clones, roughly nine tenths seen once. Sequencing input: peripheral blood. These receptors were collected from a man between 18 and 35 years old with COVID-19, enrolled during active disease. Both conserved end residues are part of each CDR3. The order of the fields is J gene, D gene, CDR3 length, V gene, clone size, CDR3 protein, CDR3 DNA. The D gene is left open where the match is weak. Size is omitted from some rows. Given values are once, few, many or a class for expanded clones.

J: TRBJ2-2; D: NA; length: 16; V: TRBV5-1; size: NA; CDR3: CASSLSHSLNTGELFF; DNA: TGCGCCAGCAGCCTCAGCCACAGCCTGAACACCGGGGAGCTGTTTTTT
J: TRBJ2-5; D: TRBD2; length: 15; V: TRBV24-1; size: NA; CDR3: CATSDTSGGQETQYF; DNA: TGTGCCACCAGTGATACTAGCGGGGGACAAGAGACCCAGTACTTC
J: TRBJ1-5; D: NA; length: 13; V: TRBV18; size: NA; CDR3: CASSLYSNQPQHF; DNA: TGTGCCAGCTCACTATATAGCAATCAGCCCCAGCATTTT
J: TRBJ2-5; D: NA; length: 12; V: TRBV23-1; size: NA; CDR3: CASPPEGGTQYF; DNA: TGCGCCAGCCCCCCAGAAGGGGGGACCCAGTACTTC
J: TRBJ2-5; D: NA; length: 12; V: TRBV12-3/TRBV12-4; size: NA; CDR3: CASSLNGETQYF; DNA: TGTGCCAGCAGTTTAAACGGAGAGACCCAGTACTTC
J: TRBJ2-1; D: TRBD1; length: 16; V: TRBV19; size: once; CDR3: CASSSPDRGGLDEQFF; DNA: TGTGCCAGTAGTAGCCCGGACAGGGGCGGCCTGGATGAGCAGTTCTTC
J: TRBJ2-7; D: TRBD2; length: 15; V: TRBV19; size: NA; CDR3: CASSMLAGGPYEQYF; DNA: TGTGCCAGTAGTATGCTAGCGGGAGGGCCTTACGAGCAGTACTTC
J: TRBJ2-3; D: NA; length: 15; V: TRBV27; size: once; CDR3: CASSFFGNKADTQYF; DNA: TGTGCCAGCAGTTTCTTCGGGAACAAGGCAGATACGCAGTATTTT
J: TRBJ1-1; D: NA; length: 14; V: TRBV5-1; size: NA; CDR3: CASSLIRGNTEAFF; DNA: TGCGCCAGCAGCTTAATCCGAGGGAACACTGAAGCTTTCTTT
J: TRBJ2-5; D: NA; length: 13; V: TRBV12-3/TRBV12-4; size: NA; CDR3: CASSGLGGQTQYF; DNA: TGTGCCAGCAGTGGACTGGGGGGGCAGACCCAGTACTTC
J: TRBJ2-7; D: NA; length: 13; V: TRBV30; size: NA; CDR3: CAWSPGPGYEQYF; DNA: TGTGCCTGGAGTCCAGGGCCGGGCTACGAGCAGTACTTC
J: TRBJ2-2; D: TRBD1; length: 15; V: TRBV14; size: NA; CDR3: CASSQWTGGTGELFF; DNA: TGTGCCAGCAGCCAGTGGACAGGGGGCACCGGGGAGCTGTTTTTT
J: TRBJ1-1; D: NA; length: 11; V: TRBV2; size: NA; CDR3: CASRLQFWAFF; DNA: TGTGCCAGCAGGTTACAGTTTTGGGCTTTCTTT
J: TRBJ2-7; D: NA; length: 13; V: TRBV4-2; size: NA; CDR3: CASSQEVRGEQYF; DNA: TGTGCCAGCAGCCAAGAGGTCAGGGGCGAGCAGTACTTC
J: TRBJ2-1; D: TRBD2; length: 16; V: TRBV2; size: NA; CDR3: CASSDPLGGGYNEQFF; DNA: TGTGCCAGCAGTGACCCCTTGGGGGGAGGGTACAATGAGCAGTTCTTC
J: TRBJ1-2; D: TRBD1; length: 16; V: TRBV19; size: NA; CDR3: CASSTSTGVIHYGYTF; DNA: TGTGCCAGTAGTACATCGACAGGGGTGATACACTATGGCTACACCTTC
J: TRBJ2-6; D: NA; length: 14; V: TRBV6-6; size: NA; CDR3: CASRGGSGANVLTF; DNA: TGTGCCAGCAGAGGGGGCTCTGGGGCCAACGTCCTGACTTTC
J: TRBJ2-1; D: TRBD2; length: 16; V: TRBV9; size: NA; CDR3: CASSPSGGGSYNEQFF; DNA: TGTGCCAGCAGCCCTAGTGGGGGGGGCTCCTACAATGAGCAGTTCTTC
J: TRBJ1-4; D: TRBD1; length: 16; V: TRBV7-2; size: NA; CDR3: CASSLQGASANEKLFF; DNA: TGTGCCAGCAGCTTACAGGGGGCTTCAGCTAATGAAAAACTGTTTTTT
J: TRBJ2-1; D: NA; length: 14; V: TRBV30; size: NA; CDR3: CAWSVLRFRREQFF; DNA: TGTGCCTGGAGTGTACTGAGGTTCCGGCGGGAGCAGTTCTTC
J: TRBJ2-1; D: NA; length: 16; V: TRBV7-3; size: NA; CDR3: CASSLPAGHGGNEQFF; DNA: TGTGCCAGCAGCTTACCAGCGGGACACGGGGGGAATGAGCAGTTCTTC
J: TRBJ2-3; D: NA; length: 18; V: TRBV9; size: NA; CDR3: CASSVVGGDPPGTDTQYF; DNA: TGTGCCAGCAGCGTAGTGGGCGGGGACCCGCCCGGCACAGATACGCAGTATTTT
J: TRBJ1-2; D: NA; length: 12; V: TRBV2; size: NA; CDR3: CASNIRGYGYTF; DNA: TGTGCCAGCAATATCAGGGGCTACGGCTACACCTTC
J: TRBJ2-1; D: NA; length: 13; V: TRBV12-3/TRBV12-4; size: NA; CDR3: CASTTTVYNEQFF; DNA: TGTGCCAGCACTACGACAGTTTACAATGAGCAGTTCTTC
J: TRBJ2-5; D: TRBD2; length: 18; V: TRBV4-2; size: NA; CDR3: CASSQERGTSGRGETQYF; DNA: TGTGCCAGCAGCCAAGAAAGGGGGACTAGCGGGAGAGGAGAGACCCAGTACTTC
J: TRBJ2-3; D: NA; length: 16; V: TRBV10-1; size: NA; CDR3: CASSEKIRESTDTQYF; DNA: TGCGCCAGCAGTGAGAAAATCAGGGAATCCACAGATACGCAGTATTTT
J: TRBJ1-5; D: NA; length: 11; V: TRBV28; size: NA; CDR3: CASSLSEPQHF; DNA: TGTGCCAGCAGTTTGTCCGAGCCCCAGCATTTT
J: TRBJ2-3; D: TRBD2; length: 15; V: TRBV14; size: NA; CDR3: CASSQERGVRDTQYF; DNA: TGTGCCAGCAGCCAAGAGCGGGGGGTGCGGGATACGCAGTATTTT
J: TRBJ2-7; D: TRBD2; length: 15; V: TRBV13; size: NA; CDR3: CASSPGTSGRLEQYF; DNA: TGTGCCAGCAGCCCGGGGACTAGCGGGAGATTGGAGCAGTACTTC
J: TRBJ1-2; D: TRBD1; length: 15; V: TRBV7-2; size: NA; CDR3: CASSLNPGGGYGYTF; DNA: TGTGCCAGCAGCTTAAATCCAGGGGGTGGGTATGGCTACACCTTC
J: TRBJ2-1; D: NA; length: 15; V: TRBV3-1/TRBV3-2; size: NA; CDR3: CASSHNLGSYNEQFF; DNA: TGTGCCAGCAGCCATAATCTAGGCTCCTACAATGAGCAGTTCTTC
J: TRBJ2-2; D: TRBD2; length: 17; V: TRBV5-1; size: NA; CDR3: CASSLDRAGGATGELFF; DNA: TGCGCCAGCAGCTTGGATCGAGCGGGAGGAGCCACCGGGGAGCTGTTTTTT
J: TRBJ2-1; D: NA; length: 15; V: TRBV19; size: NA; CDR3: CASSYSGGSYNEQFF; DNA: TGTGCCAGTAGTTACTCCGGCGGCTCCTACAATGAGCAGTTCTTC
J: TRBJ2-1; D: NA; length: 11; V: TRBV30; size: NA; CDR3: CAWRTYNEQFF; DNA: TGTGCCTGGAGGACATACAATGAGCAGTTCTTC
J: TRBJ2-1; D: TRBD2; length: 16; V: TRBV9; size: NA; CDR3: CASSARGELSYNEQFF; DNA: TGTGCCAGCAGCGCACGGGGGGAACTCTCCTACAATGAGCAGTTCTTC
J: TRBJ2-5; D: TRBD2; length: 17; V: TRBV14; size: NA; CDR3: CASSQTPGLAVQETQYF; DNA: TGTGCCAGCAGCCAAACTCCGGGACTAGCGGTTCAAGAGACCCAGTACTTC
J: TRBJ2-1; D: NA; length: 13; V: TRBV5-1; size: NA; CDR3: CASSFDSYNEQFF; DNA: TGCGCCAGCAGCTTCGATAGTTACAATGAGCAGTTCTTC
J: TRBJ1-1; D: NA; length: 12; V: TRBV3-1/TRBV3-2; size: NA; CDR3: CASSDRTTEAFF; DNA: TGTGCCAGCAGCGACAGAACTACTGAAGCTTTCTTT
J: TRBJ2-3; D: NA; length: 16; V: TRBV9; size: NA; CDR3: CASSVMMGGLTDTQYF; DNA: TGTGCCAGCAGCGTAATGATGGGGGGACTCACAGATACGCAGTATTTT
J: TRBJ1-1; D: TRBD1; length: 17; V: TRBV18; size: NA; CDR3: CASSPGGQGLANTEAFF; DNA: TGTGCCAGCTCACCAGGAGGACAGGGGTTGGCGAACACTGAAGCTTTCTTT
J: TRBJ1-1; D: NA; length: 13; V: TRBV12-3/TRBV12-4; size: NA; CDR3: CASRDQGLTEAFF; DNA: TGTGCCAGCAGGGATCAGGGGCTCACTGAAGCTTTCTTT
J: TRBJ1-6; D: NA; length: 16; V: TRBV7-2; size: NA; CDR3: CASSLAGGPTNSPLHF; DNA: TGTGCCAGCAGCTTAGCGGGAGGACCCACTAATTCACCCCTCCACTTT
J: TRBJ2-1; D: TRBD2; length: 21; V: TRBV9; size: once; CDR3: CASSVGLSSSGAQSSYNEQFF; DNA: TGTGCCAGCAGCGTAGGTTTGTCTTCTAGCGGGGCGCAGAGCTCCTACAATGAGCAGTTCTTC
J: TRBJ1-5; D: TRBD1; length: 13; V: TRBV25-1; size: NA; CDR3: CASSGQGGQPQHF; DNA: TGTGCCAGCAGTGGACAGGGCGGTCAGCCCCAGCATTTT
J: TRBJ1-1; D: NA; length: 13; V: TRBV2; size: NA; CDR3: CASRDRPNTEAFF; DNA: TGTGCCAGCAGGGACAGACCGAACACTGAAGCTTTCTTT
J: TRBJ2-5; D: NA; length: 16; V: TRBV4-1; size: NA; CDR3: CASSQVFGETSKTQYF; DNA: TGCGCCAGCAGCCAAGTGTTTGGGGAGACCTCAAAGACCCAGTACTTC
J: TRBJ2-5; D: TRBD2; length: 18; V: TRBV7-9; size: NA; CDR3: CASSSGTRFPELGQTQYF; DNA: TGTGCCAGCAGCTCGGGGACTAGGTTTCCCGAACTGGGCCAGACCCAGTACTTC
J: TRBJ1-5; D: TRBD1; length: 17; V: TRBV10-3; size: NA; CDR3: CAISESRTGSRNQPQHF; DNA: TGTGCCATCAGTGAGTCCCGGACAGGGTCAAGGAATCAGCCCCAGCATTTT
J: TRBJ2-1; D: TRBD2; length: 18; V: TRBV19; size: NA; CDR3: CASSIASGGPGSYNEQFF; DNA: TGTGCCAGTAGTATAGCTAGCGGGGGACCCGGGTCCTACAATGAGCAGTTCTTC
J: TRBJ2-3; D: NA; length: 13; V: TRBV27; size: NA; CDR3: CASSYQDREAQYF; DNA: TGTGCCAGCAGTTATCAAGACAGGGAGGCGCAGTATTTT
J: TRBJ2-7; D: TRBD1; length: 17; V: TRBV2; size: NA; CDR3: CASSEAGTGEGLYEQYF; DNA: TGTGCCAGCAGTGAAGCGGGGACAGGGGAAGGACTCTACGAGCAGTACTTC
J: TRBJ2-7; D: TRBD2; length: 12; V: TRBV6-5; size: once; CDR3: CASRTTSGGPIF; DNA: TGTGCCAGCAGGACGACTAGCGGGGGGCCGATCTTC
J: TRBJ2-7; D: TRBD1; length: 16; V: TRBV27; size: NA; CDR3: CASSSGTGEEGYEQYF; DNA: TGTGCCAGCAGTTCCGGGACAGGGGAAGAAGGGTACGAGCAGTACTTC
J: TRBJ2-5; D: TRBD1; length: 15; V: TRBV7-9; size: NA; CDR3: CASSSPGQGLETQYF; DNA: TGTGCCAGCAGCTCCCCGGGACAGGGTTTGGAGACCCAGTACTTC
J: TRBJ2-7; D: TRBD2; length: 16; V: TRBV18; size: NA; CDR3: CASSTAGTSGSYEQYF; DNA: TGTGCCAGCTCAACAGCCGGGACTAGCGGCTCCTACGAGCAGTACTTC
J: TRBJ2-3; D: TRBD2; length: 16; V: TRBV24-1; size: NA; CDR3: CATSDSGLAGANTQYF; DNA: TGTGCCACCAGTGACTCCGGACTAGCGGGGGCGAATACGCAGTATTTT
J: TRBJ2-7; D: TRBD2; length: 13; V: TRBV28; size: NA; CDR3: CASGLGPLYEQYF; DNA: TGTGCCAGCGGACTAGGTCCCCTCTACGAGCAGTACTTC
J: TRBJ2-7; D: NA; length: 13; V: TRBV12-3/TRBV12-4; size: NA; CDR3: CASGMGLTYEQYF; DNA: TGTGCCAGCGGTATGGGCCTGACCTACGAGCAGTACTTC
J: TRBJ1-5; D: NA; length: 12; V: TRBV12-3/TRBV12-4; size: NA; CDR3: CASSFEYQPQHF; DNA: TGTGCCAGCAGTTTTGAGTATCAGCCCCAGCATTTT